Sequencing of this T cell receptor (beta chain) was carried out in a study of CD8+ T cells in alopecia areata. As for the study in general: Tofacitinib was taken orally by treated patients, and the dose was 5 to 10 mg twice daily.

Trimming cost V 2 bases and J 4 bases, with 13 bases left between them. The CDR3 is 15 amino acids. Germline V gene lookup returns CDR1 SGDLS and CDR2 YYNGEE. Sequencing templates came from extracted RNA that was reverse transcribed into cDNA. Generated by immunoSEQ multiplex PCR, the TCRdb table keeps only in-frame clones and is missing some. The profile covers 65,000 to 70,000 clones, with approximately 60% appearing a single time and about a sixth taken by the ten largest. Study-wide findings and caveats: For lesional scalp, especially alopecia totalis/universalis, clonality was higher than in normal scalp.

Remarks on this clone: Its antigen is as yet unknown.

Alopecia areata patients provided lesional scalp punch biopsies and peripheral blood, both collected for the study. The V gene is TRBV9, the J gene TRBJ1-5; D unresolved. The clonotype comes from a human donor with alopecia areata. The sequencing used CD8+ T cells sorted from blood, collected at week 0. The CDR3 sequence is CASSVLGLPNQPQHF. In DNA form, the CDR3 reads TGTGCCAGCAGCGTCCTTGGCCTGCCAAATCAGCCCCAGCATTTT.